A selection of T cell receptor beta chains follows, all from one sample in a study of control samples from healthy donors and cancer patients. Profiling relied on immunoSEQ multiplex PCR, and the TCRdb table lists in-frame clones only, not all of them. Seen here are 350,000 to 450,000 clones, 80% to 95% observed once, and the top ten hold 5.5% to 7.5%. Sequenced sample: PBMCs. Receptors were obtained from a man aged 35 to 55 with head and neck cancer. The CDR3 runs from the conserved cysteine through the conserved F or W. D genes are given only for firm matches. Where a row states a size, it is once, few, many or the class of an expanded clone; other rows omit it.

abundance | d_gene | j_gene | v_gene | CDR3aa | CDR3nt
NA | NA | TRBJ1-2 | TRBV30 | CAWSSFGRTYGYTF | TGTGCCTGGAGTAGTTTTGGCAGGACCTATGGCTACACCTTC
NA | TRBD1 | TRBJ2-1 | TRBV18 | CASSHGTGDNEQFF | TGTGCCAGCTCACACGGGACAGGGGACAATGAGCAGTTCTTC
NA | NA | TRBJ2-5 | TRBV12-3/TRBV12-4 | CASSLDGETQYF | TGTGCCAGCAGTTTAGACGGGGAGACCCAGTACTTC
NA | NA | TRBJ2-3 | TRBV19 | CASSPPGLGTDTQYF | TGTGCCAGTAGTCCTCCCGGATTGGGGACAGATACGCAGTATTTT
NA | TRBD1 | TRBJ2-2 | TRBV29-1 | CSARPGGGTGELFF | TGCAGCGCTCGCCCAGGGGGTGGAACCGGGGAGCTGTTTTTT
NA | NA | TRBJ1-2 | TRBV6-5 | CASSLLRGYGYTF | TGTGCCAGCAGTCTCCTAAGGGGATACGGCTACACCTTC
NA | TRBD2 | TRBJ2-1 | TRBV24-1 | CATLSERENYYNEQFF | TGTGCCACCCTCAGTGAGCGGGAGAACTACTACAATGAGCAGTTCTTC
NA | NA | TRBJ1-2 | TRBV6-1 | CASSEVGTYGYTF | TGTGCCAGCAGTGAAGTGGGGACCTATGGCTACACCTTC
NA | NA | TRBJ2-7 | TRBV30 | CAWGEGWPYEQYF | TGTGCCTGGGGGGAAGGGTGGCCCTACGAGCAGTACTTC
once | NA | TRBJ1-3 | TRBV2 | CATRSDSGNTIYF | TGTGCCACGAGGAGCGATTCCGGAAACACCATATATTTT
NA | NA | TRBJ2-6 | TRBV12-5 | CASGFSSGANVLTF | TGTGCTAGTGGTTTCAGCTCTGGGGCCAACGTCCTGACTTTC
NA | TRBD2 | TRBJ2-7 | TRBV6-6 | CASSSGTSGGAHEQYF | TGTGCCAGCAGTTCCGGGACTAGCGGGGGGGCTCACGAGCAGTACTTC
NA | NA | TRBJ2-2 | TRBV6-5 | CATGWKNTGELFF | TGTGCCACCGGGTGGAAGAACACCGGGGAGCTGTTTTTT
NA | NA | TRBJ2-5 | TRBV25-1 | CASGPYQETQYF | TGTGCCAGCGGGCCGTACCAAGAGACCCAGTACTTC
NA | TRBD2 | TRBJ2-1 | TRBV7-2 | CASSPRRLARGPNEQFF | TGTGCCAGCAGCCCGCGACGACTAGCTCGTGGTCCCAATGAGCAGTTCTTC
NA | TRBD1 | TRBJ1-4 | TRBV6-6 | CASSSHRGINEKLFF | TGTGCCAGCAGTTCTCACAGGGGGATTAATGAAAAACTGTTTTTT
NA | TRBD1 | TRBJ1-6 | TRBV5-1 | CASSQQGNSPLHF | TGCGCCAGCAGCCAACAGGGGAATTCACCCCTCCACTTT
NA | NA | TRBJ2-1 | TRBV7-2 | CASTQRTGPQRNEQFF | TGTGCCAGCACCCAGAGAACGGGGCCTCAGCGAAATGAGCAGTTCTTC
NA | TRBD2 | TRBJ2-1 | TRBV10-1 | CASSEIGGRGTNEQFF | TGCGCCAGCAGTGAGATAGGCGGGAGGGGTACCAATGAGCAGTTCTTC
once | TRBD1 | TRBJ1-3 | TRBV6-5 | CASSYSGTGPGNTIYF | TGTGCCAGCAGTTACTCCGGGACAGGGCCTGGAAACACCATATATTTT
NA | NA | TRBJ1-5 | TRBV24-1 | CATSDDRIGQPQHF | TGTGCCACCAGTGATGACAGGATAGGGCAGCCCCAGCATTTT
NA | TRBD1 | TRBJ1-2 | TRBV28 | CASIPPFPGTGLNYGYTF | TGTGCCAGCATCCCACCTTTCCCCGGGACAGGTCTTAACTATGGCTACACCTTC
NA | NA | TRBJ2-7 | TRBV9 | CASSVGDKSSYEQYF | TGTGCCAGCAGCGTAGGGGACAAGAGCTCCTACGAGCAGTACTTC
NA | NA | TRBJ2-7 | TRBV25-1 | CASVGSLGSSYEQYF | TGTGCCAGCGTGGGTTCATTGGGCAGCTCCTACGAGCAGTACTTC
NA | TRBD1 | TRBJ2-7 | TRBV19 | CASSTVGQGAYEQYF | TGTGCCAGTAGTACCGTCGGACAGGGGGCGTACGAGCAGTACTTC
NA | NA | TRBJ2-7 | TRBV7-9 | CASSLALSFEQYF | TGTGCCAGCAGCTTAGCTCTATCTTTCGAGCAGTACTTC
few | TRBD2 | TRBJ2-1 | TRBV4-1 | CASSQRLAGVTLYNEQFF | TGCGCCAGCAGCCAAAGACTAGCGGGAGTGACGCTCTACAATGAGCAGTTCTTC
NA | NA | TRBJ2-7 | TRBV6-5 | CASSTTATGYEQYF | TGTGCCAGCAGCACGACGGCTACTGGCTACGAGCAGTACTTC
NA | NA | TRBJ1-4 | TRBV5-4 | CASSFGRLATNEKLFF | TGTGCCAGCAGCTTTGGTAGACTAGCAACTAATGAAAAACTGTTTTTT
once | NA | TRBJ1-2 | TRBV10-3 | CATGQQVLGYTF | TGTGCCACCGGGCAACAGGTCCTTGGCTACACCTTC
NA | TRBD2 | TRBJ2-5 | TRBV4-1 | CASSPTWVLGAPTSGAEETQYF | TGCGCCAGCAGCCCGACATGGGTTTTGGGGGCCCCAACTAGCGGGGCAGAAGAGACCCAGTACTTC
NA | NA | TRBJ2-7 | TRBV4-1 | CASSQGYRVSSYEQYF | TGCGCCAGCAGCCAAGGGTACAGGGTTAGTTCCTACGAGCAGTACTTC
NA | TRBD1 | TRBJ2-3 | TRBV7-3 | CASSRRDRGDTQYF | TGTGCCAGCAGCCGTCGGGACAGGGGAGATACGCAGTATTTT
NA | NA | TRBJ1-1 | TRBV5-6 | CASSLASNTEAFF | TGTGCCAGCAGCTTGGCTTCGAACACTGAAGCTTTCTTT
NA | NA | TRBJ2-7 | TRBV28 | CASSFWGSEQYF | TGTGCCAGCAGTTTCTGGGGATCCGAGCAGTACTTC
NA | NA | TRBJ2-5 | TRBV27 | CASSLMAGQETQYF | TGTGCCAGCAGTTTAATGGCAGGCCAAGAGACCCAGTACTTC
NA | NA | TRBJ1-5 | TRBV1 | CTSSQDRLTGNVSNQPQHF | TGCACCAGCAGCCAAGATAGATTGACAGGGAACGTTAGCAATCAGCCCCAGCATTTT
NA | NA | TRBJ1-5 | TRBV24-1 | CATSPGVEWQPQHF | TGTGCCACCAGTCCAGGGGTGGAGTGGCAGCCCCAGCATTTT
NA | NA | TRBJ1-4 | TRBV7-5 | CARSKPGRDNEKLFF | TGTGCCAGAAGCAAACCTGGACGGGATAATGAAAAACTGTTTTTT
NA | NA | TRBJ2-2 | TRBV6-1 | CASSGDQRSFDGELFF | TGTGCCAGCAGTGGGGACCAACGGTCTTTTGACGGGGAGCTGTTTTTT
NA | TRBD1 | TRBJ1-2 | TRBV27 | CASSLGQGARGYTF | TGTGCCAGCAGTTTAGGACAGGGGGCGCGCGGCTACACCTTC
NA | NA | TRBJ2-2 | TRBV6-6 | CASSRVLGPGELFF | TGTGCCAGCAGCCGCGTTCTGGGTCCCGGGGAGCTGTTTTTT
NA | NA | TRBJ1-6 | TRBV7-2 | CASSLAWGDNSPLHF | TGTGCCAGCAGCTTAGCGTGGGGAGACAATTCACCCCTCCACTTT
once | TRBD1 | TRBJ2-2 | TRBV4-3 | CASSQRGRKSTGELFF | TGCGCCAGCAGCCAAAGGGGGCGGAAAAGCACCGGGGAGCTGTTTTTT
few | NA | TRBJ1-5 | TRBV3-1/TRBV3-2 | CASSLSNLDQPQHF | TGTGCCAGCAGCCTTTCTAACTTGGATCAGCCCCAGCATTTT
few | NA | TRBJ2-7 | TRBV19 | CASSKGDSRHEQYF | TGTGCCAGTAGTAAGGGGGATTCGCGCCACGAGCAGTACTTC
once | NA | TRBJ1-3 | TRBV27 | CASSPDSLYGNTIYF | TGTGCCAGCAGCCCGGACAGCCTTTACGGAAACACCATATATTTT
NA | NA | TRBJ1-6 | TRBV2 | CASSGQGPYNSPLHF | TGTGCCAGCAGTGGCCAGGGGCCCTATAATTCACCCCTCCACTTT
NA | TRBD1 | TRBJ2-7 | TRBV4-3 | CASSQRTGGSYEQYF | TGCGCCAGCAGCCAGAGGACAGGGGGCTCCTACGAGCAGTACTTC
NA | NA | TRBJ2-3 | TRBV7-3 | CASSSRLEDTQYF | TGTGCCAGCAGCTCCCGACTAGAGGATACGCAGTATTTT
NA | NA | TRBJ1-1 | TRBV9 | CASSVYGSGANTEAFF | TGTGCCAGCAGCGTTTATGGTTCCGGGGCAAACACTGAAGCTTTCTTT
NA | TRBD1 | TRBJ1-4 | TRBV9 | CASSEGQGNEKLFF | TGTGCCAGCAGCGAGGGACAGGGAAATGAAAAACTGTTTTTT
NA | NA | TRBJ1-5 | TRBV12-1 | CASSFWQPQHF | TGTGCCAGCAGCTTTTGGCAGCCCCAGCATTTT
NA | TRBD1 | TRBJ2-3 | TRBV2 | CASSGGTADTQYF | TGTGCCAGCAGTGGGGGGACAGCGGATACGCAGTATTTT
NA | NA | TRBJ2-1 | TRBV11-2 | CASSFRGGNYNEQFF | TGTGCCAGCAGCTTCCGGGGCGGGAATTACAATGAGCAGTTCTTC